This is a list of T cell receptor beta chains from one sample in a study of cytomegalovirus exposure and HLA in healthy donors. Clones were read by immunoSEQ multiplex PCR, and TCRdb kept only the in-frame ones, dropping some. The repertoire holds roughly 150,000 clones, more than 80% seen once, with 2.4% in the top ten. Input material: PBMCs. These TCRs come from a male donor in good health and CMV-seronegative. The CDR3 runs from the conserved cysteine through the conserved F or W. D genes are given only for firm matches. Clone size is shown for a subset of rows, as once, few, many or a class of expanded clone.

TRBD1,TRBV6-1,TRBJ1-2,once,TGTGCCAGCGCTAGACAGGGGGCGCAGTATGGCTACACCTTC,CASARQGAQYGYTF
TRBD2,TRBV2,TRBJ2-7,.,TGTGCCAGCAGTGAAGCGCTTCGGCGAGCGGGAGGTTACGAGCAGTACTTC,CASSEALRRAGGYEQYF
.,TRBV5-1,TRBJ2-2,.,TGCGCCAGCAGCGTAGGGGGTTCGAACACCGGGGAGCTGTTTTTT,CASSVGGSNTGELFF
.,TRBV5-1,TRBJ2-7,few,TGCGCCACGCGACCGATACAGGGTACCTACGAGCAGTACTTC,CATRPIQGTYEQYF
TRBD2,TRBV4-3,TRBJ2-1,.,TGCGCCAGCAGCCAAGATGGGCGGGGGGGCAATGAGCAGTTCTTC,CASSQDGRGGNEQFF
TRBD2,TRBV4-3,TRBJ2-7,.,TGCGCCAGCAGCCAGAACCCCGGACTAGCGGTTTCCTACGAGCAGTACTTC,CASSQNPGLAVSYEQYF
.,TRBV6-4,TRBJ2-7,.,TGTGCCAGCCCACTAGAGGAGGAGCAGTACTTC,CASPLEEEQYF
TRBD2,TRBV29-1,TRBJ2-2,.,TGCAGCACCAGCGGGGGGGGTGGCACCGGGGAGCTGTTTTTT,CSTSGGGGTGELFF
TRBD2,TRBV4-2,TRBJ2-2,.,TGTGCCAGCAGCCAAGACGGCGGGGGGGCTGCGAACACCGGGGAGCTGTTTTTT,CASSQDGGGAANTGELFF
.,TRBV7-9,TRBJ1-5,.,TGTTCCAGCAGCTTACAGACGGCACAACTACATTTT,CSSSLQTAQLHF
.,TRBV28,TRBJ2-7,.,TGTGCCAGCAGTGAACAGGGTCCACAGTACTTC,CASSEQGPQYF
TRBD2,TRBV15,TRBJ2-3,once,TGTGCCACCAGCCTAGGACTAGCGGGTACTAGCACAGATACGCAGTATTTT,CATSLGLAGTSTDTQYF
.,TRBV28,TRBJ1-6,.,TGTGCCAGCAGTTTTCGGGGGAAGGGTGATTCACCCCTCCACTTT,CASSFRGKGDSPLHF
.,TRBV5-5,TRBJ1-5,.,TGTGCCAGCAGCTTGGCCGACATCCCCCGGCAGCCCCAGCATTTT,CASSLADIPRQPQHF
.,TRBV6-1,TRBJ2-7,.,TGTGCCAGCAGTGAACGGGGTATGAAGCCCCCATTGCCTGTATACGAGCAGTACTTC,CASSERGMKPPLPVYEQYF
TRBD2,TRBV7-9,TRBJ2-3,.,TGTGCCAGCAGCTTAGGTCGACCGGGACTAGCGAGCACAGATACGCAGTATTTT,CASSLGRPGLASTDTQYF
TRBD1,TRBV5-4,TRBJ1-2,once,TGTGCCAGCAGCTACTCCCGGGACAGTATTAACTATGGCTACACCTTC,CASSYSRDSINYGYTF
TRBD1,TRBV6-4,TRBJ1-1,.,TGTGCCAGCAGCGCCACAGGGGGGGATTTTGAAGCTTTCTTT,CASSATGGDFEAFF
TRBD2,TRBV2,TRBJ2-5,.,TGTGCCAGCAGAGTCTCTAGCGGTAGGCAAGAGACCCAGTACTTC,CASRVSSGRQETQYF
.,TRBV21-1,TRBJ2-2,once,TGTGCCAGCAGCAAAGCCCGGACAGGGGAAAACACCGGGGAGCTGTTTTTT,CASSKARTGENTGELFF
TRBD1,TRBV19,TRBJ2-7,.,TGTGCCAGTAGCCGACAGGGAAGCTCCTACGAGCAGTACTTC,CASSRQGSSYEQYF
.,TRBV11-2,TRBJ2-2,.,TGTGCCAGCAGCCCACAAACCGATACTAGTTACGGGGAGCTGTTTTTT,CASSPQTDTSYGELFF
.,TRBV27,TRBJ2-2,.,TGTGCCAGCAGTACTCGACTAGATGGGACCGGGGAGCTGTTTTTT,CASSTRLDGTGELFF
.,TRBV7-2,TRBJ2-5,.,TGTGCCAGCAGCTTAGCTCGAGGTTCTGAAGAGACCCAGTACTTC,CASSLARGSEETQYF
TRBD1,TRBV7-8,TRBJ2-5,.,TGTGCCAGCAGCTTACCAGGGGGAATCGGGCAGTACTTC,CASSLPGGIGQYF
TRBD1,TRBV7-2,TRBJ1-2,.,TGTGCCAGCAGCCAGTTCGGACAGGGGGCCCGTGGCTACACCTTC,CASSQFGQGARGYTF
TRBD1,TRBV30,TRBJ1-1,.,TGTGCCTGGAGAGGGGACAGGGGGGGCACTGAAGCTTTCTTT,CAWRGDRGGTEAFF
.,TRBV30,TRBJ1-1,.,TGTGCCTGGAGTCCCCACCCCCTAGGGAACACTGAAGCTTTCTTT,CAWSPHPLGNTEAFF
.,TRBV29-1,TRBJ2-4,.,TGCAGCGTGGCGGAGGCCGAGGGCATTCAGTACTTC,CSVAEAEGIQYF
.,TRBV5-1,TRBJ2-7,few,TGCGCCAGCAGCTTGGGACACCCTTCGGACGAGCAGTACTTC,CASSLGHPSDEQYF
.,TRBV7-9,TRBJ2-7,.,TGTGCCAGCAGCTCCGTATGGGACTCAAACTACGAGCAGTACTTC,CASSSVWDSNYEQYF
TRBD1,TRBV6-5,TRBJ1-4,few,TGTGCCAGCAGACCGGACAGGGGGCGCGGGAGAAAACTGTTTTTT,CASRPDRGRGRKLFF
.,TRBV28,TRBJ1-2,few,TGTGCCAGCAGTTTAACCTCCCCGTATGGACAGCCTAACTATGGCTACACCTTC,CASSLTSPYGQPNYGYTF
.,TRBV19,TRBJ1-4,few,TGTGCCAGTAGTAGCCCAGGACGAGCGGGGGATGAAAAACTGTTTTTT,CASSSPGRAGDEKLFF
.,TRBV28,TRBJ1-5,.,TGTGCCAGCAGATTAACATCCAATAGCAATCAGCCCCAGCATTTT,CASRLTSNSNQPQHF